Shown below are 26 T cell receptor beta chains from a single sample sequenced in a study of T cell changes during pregnancy in multiple sclerosis. The method was immunoSEQ multiplex PCR; TCRdb's version includes in-frame clones alone and lacks a portion of them. The data hold more than 35,000 clones, with around 90% observed a single time. Sequencing was performed on CD4+ T cells from peripheral blood mononuclear cells, taken after pregnancy. The receptors originated from a female donor in good health, enrolled as a control in a pregnancy study.

The chain recombines TRBV30 with TRBJ1-5, with unresolved D. CDR1 is GTSNPN, CDR2 SVGIG, per germline (reference sequence). Trimming left V 2 bases short and J 2 bases short, with 10 bases between. CDR3 length: 14 amino acids. CDR3 nucleotides: TGTGCCTGGAGTTTTCACCGGGGCAATCAGCCCCAGCATTTT. Residues: CAWSFHRGNQPQHF. Based on the CDR3 plus reference TRBV30 and TRBJ1-5, the full variable domain is SQTIHQWPATLVQPVGSPLSLECTVEGTSNPNLYWYRQAAGRGLQLLFYSVGIGQISSEVPQNLSASRPQDRQFILSSKKLLLSDSGFYLCAWSFHRGNQPQHFGDGTRLSIL.

This chain uses TRBV30 with TRBJ2-3; tentative D call: TRBD2 (5 bases). This CDR3 spans 14 amino acids. Germline CDR1 and CDR2: GTSNPN and SVGIG (reference sequence). The germline V and J ends were trimmed by 0 bases and 4 bases, with 11 bases remaining between them. In nucleotides, the CDR3 is TGTGCCTGGAGTGTACTAGGTTCTTCAGATACGCAGTATTTT. Amino acid sequence: CAWSVLGSSDTQYF.

V is TRBV5-6 and J is TRBJ2-5; TRBD2 agrees at 8 bases. Germline V lookup: CDR1 SGHDT, CDR2 YYEEEE. J lost 3 bases, V lost 2 bases, and 9 bases had no gene match. The CDR3 runs to 16 residues. The CDR3 DNA sequence: TGTGCCAGCAGCTTATCCATGACTAGCGTAAAAGAGACCCAGTACTTC. This codes for CASSLSMTSVKETQYF.

CDR3 residues: CASSKTGVTANQPQHF. DNA of the CDR3: TGTGCCAGTAGTAAGACCGGGGTTACGGCTAATCAGCCCCAGCATTTT. The chain is built from TRBV19 and TRBJ1-5; D is unresolved. Trimming cost V 4 bases and J 4 bases, with 17 bases left between them. The CDR3 length is 16 residues. Germline V gene sequence: CDR1 LNHDA, CDR2 SQIVND (reference sequence).

The chain uses TRBV30 and TRBJ1-1; 9 bases line up with TRBD1. The CDR3 has 14 amino acids. After removal of 3 bases from V and 1 base from J, the junction contained 3 bases not matched to a gene. CDR1 and CDR2 from the germline V gene are GTSNPN and SVGIG (reference sequence). In DNA form, the CDR3 reads TGTGCCTGGAGCTTGGGACAGGGGAACACTGAAGCTTTCTTT. It specifies CAWSLGQGNTEAFF.

This clone was picked up one time. The chain has TRBV9 and TRBJ1-2; D possibly corresponds to TRBD1 (6 bases). The CDR3 consists of 16 residues. Per the germline V gene, CDR1 is SGDLS and CDR2 is YYNGEE. Trimming took off 3 bases at V and 4 bases at J, with 19 bases between the two ends. The CDR3 loop reads CASSAPSGGRSYGYTF. The CDR3 nucleotides read TGTGCCAGCAGCGCCCCTTCCGGGGGGCGCAGCTATGGCTACACCTTC. Using reference TRBV9 and TRBJ1-2 for the parts outside the CDR3, the full variable domain is DSGVTQTPKHLITATGQRVTLRCSPRSGDLSVYWYQQSLDQGLQFLIQYYNGEERAKGNILERFSAQQFPDLHSELNLSSLELGDSALYFCASSAPSGGRSYGYTFGSGTRLTVV.

V gene TRBV2 combines with J gene TRBJ1-5, with D tentatively TRBD1 (6 bases). Trimming pared 8 bases from V and 2 bases from J, leaving 16 bases between. The germline V gene has CDR1 SNHLY and CDR2 FYNNEI. CDR3 size: 15 residues. The CDR3 sequence is CASSPPGDRNQPQHF. The CDR3 region has the DNA TGTGCCAGCTCACCGCCAGGGGATCGCAATCAGCCCCAGCATTTT.

The V call is TRBV7-9, the J call TRBJ1-1, with TRBD1 as a possible D gene (6 bases). The ends were cut back, 5 bases at V and 0 bases at J, with 16 bases in the middle. Germline V gene data show CDR1 as SEHNR and CDR2 as FQNEAQ (reference sequence). This CDR3 contains 16 residues. The CDR3 DNA reads as TGTGCCAGCAGCATTCTACAGGGCCGAATGAACACTGAAGCTTTCTTT. Translation gives CASSILQGRMNTEAFF. The entire variable domain, with the rest obtained from reference TRBV7-9 and TRBJ1-1, is as follows: DTGVSQNPRHKITKRGQNVTFRCDPISEHNRLYWYRQTLGQGPEFLTYFQNEAQLEKSRLLSDRFSAERPKGSFSTLEIQRTEQGDSAMYLCASSILQGRMNTEAFFGQGTRLTVV.

The V gene is TRBV27, the J gene TRBJ1-5; 8 bases fit TRBD1. Losses at the gene ends were 6 bases for V and 1 base for J; bases not matched to a gene: 5. CDR1 is MNHEY and CDR2 is SMNVEV in the germline V gene (reference sequence). The CDR3 is 15 amino acids. For the CDR3, the DNA is TGTGCCAGCAGCCGGGACAGGAAGAGCAATCAGCCCCAGCATTTT. It is translated as CASSRDRKSNQPQHF.

J is TRBJ2-7 and V is TRBV4-1; 7 nucleotides agree with TRBD1. CDR1 and CDR2 (germline): MGHRA, YSYEKL. With 3 bases clipped from V and 2 bases from J, the junction kept 4 bases outside the gene matches. The CDR3 covers 14 residues. CDR3 nucleotides: TGCGCCAGCAGCCAGAGGGGACAGACCTACGAGCAGTACTTC. This translates into CASSQRGQTYEQYF.

The chain recombines TRBV15 with TRBJ2-1; 8 bases align to TRBD1. Germline values: CDR1 LNHNV, CDR2 YYDKDF (reference sequence). The V segment lost 0 bases and the J segment 8 bases; nucleotides outside the gene matches: 3. The CDR3 totals 14 residues. The CDR3 nucleotides are TGTGCCACCAGCAGAGATGGACAGGGCCATGAGCAGTTCTTC. It encodes CATSRDGQGHEQFF.

The chain links TRBV7-2 to TRBJ2-4, with D tentatively TRBD2 (6 bases). CDR1 and CDR2 from the germline V gene are SGHTA and FQGNSA. The ends were cut back, 5 bases at V and 9 bases at J, with 14 bases in the middle. The CDR3 extends over 13 amino acids. The CDR3 loop reads CASSRGTWGIQYF. In nucleotides, the CDR3 is TGTGCCAGCAGCCGCGGGACGTGGGGCATTCAGTACTTC.

The sample holds a few counts of this clone. This rearrangement joins TRBV4-1 to TRBJ1-1, with 9 nucleotides matching TRBD1. This CDR3 is 15 amino acids long. V lost 4 bases and J lost 5; bases outside the gene matches: 8. Germline V lookup: CDR1 MGHRA, CDR2 YSYEKL. The CDR3 sequence: CASSPGDRAGTEAFF. The CDR3 DNA follows: TGCGCCAGCAGCCCGGGGGACAGGGCGGGAACTGAAGCTTTCTTT.

In the case of this clone: A read error may produce the germline difference seen at one junction end. This chain uses TRBV7-2 with TRBJ1-6; 7 bases agree with TRBD1. The CDR3 length is 16 residues. Germline CDR1 reads SGHTA; CDR2 reads FQGNSA. CDR3 nucleotides: TGTGCCAGCAGATTAGAGGGGACAGCCTCAAATTCACCCCTCCACTTT. Translated, it gives CASRLEGTASNSPLHF.

This chain uses TRBV12-2 with TRBJ2-7; the table's D call of TRBD2 was not tested on the DNA. TRBV12-2 is a pseudogene segment. The CDR3 is 14 amino acids. CDR3 protein: CASRFSTGTYEQYF. The CDR3 region has the DNA TGTGCAAGTCGCTTCTCCACCGGGACCTACGAGCAGTACTTC.

The CDR3 region is CASRDLRGRAVLRGEQYF. In DNA form, the CDR3 reads TGTGCCAGCAGAGACCTCAGGGGGCGCGCTGTCCTTAGAGGGGAGCAGTACTTC. The rearrangement links TRBV2 to TRBJ2-7, with 8 bases that match TRBD1. V gave up 6 bases and J gave up 7 bases; unmatched junction bases: 23. The V gene's germline CDR1 is SNHLY and CDR2 FYNNEI. The CDR3 runs 18 residues. Using reference TRBV2 and TRBJ2-7 for the parts outside the CDR3, the full variable domain is EPEVTQTPSHQVTQMGQEVILRCVPISNHLYFYWYRQILGQKVEFLVSFYNNEISEKSEIFDDQFSVERPDGSNFTLKIRSTKLEDSAMYFCASRDLRGRAVLRGEQYFGPGTRLTVT.

The chain links TRBV9 to TRBJ2-1; D unclear. The CDR3 extends over 13 amino acids. V was cut by 4 bases and J by 0 bases, with 5 bases left in between. The germline V gene encodes CDR1 SGDLS and CDR2 YYNGEE. CDR3 nucleotides: TGTGCCAGCAGCCGGAGCTCCTACAATGAGCAGTTCTTC. This encodes CASSRSSYNEQFF. Full variable domain (outside the CDR3, taken from reference TRBV9 and TRBJ2-1): DSGVTQTPKHLITATGQRVTLRCSPRSGDLSVYWYQQSLDQGLQFLIQYYNGEERAKGNILERFSAQQFPDLHSELNLSSLELGDSALYFCASSRSSYNEQFFGPGTRLTVL.

This sequence joins TRBV5-1 and TRBJ2-1, with 11 bases aligning to TRBD1. Germline V gives CDR1 SGHRS, CDR2 YFSETQ. The CDR3 is 17 residues long. V was clipped by 4 bases and J by 8 bases; unmatched bases: 14. The CDR3 is CASSPGGQGVLSYEQFF. The DNA of the CDR3 is TGCGCCAGCAGCCCGGGGGGACAGGGGGTTTTGTCATATGAGCAGTTCTTC.

The chain recombines TRBV5-4 with TRBJ1-3, with D perhaps matching TRBD1 (5 bases). Germline CDR1 SGHNT, CDR2 YYREEE (reference sequence). The CDR3 is 15 amino acids. V lost 5 bases to trimming and J lost 4 bases, with 16 bases between them. CDR3 amino acids: CASRQDPYSGNTIYF. The CDR3 DNA reads TGTGCCAGCAGACAGGACCCCTATTCCGGAAACACCATATATTTT.

This clone is a singleton in its sample. CDR3 sequence: CASSLATGDEKLFF. CDR3 sequence (DNA): TGTGCCAGCAGCTTAGCCACAGGGGATGAAAAACTGTTTTTT. The chain recombines TRBV13 with TRBJ1-4, with 7 nucleotides matching TRBD1. This CDR3 contains 14 residues. From germline, CDR1 is PRHDT and CDR2 FYEKMQ (reference sequence). The V gene end was trimmed by 1 base and the J gene end by 6 bases; junction bases not matched to a gene: 2.

This rearrangement joins TRBV27 to TRBJ2-7; D may be TRBD1 (5 bases). There are 15 residues in the CDR3. CDR1 is MNHEY, CDR2 SMNVEV, per germline (reference sequence). V lost 5 bases to trimming and J lost 4 bases, with 18 bases between them. As DNA, the CDR3 is TGTGCCAGCAGTCAAACCCCTACAGGATTTTACGAGCAGTACTTC. Protein product: CASSQTPTGFYEQYF.

This chain joins TRBV12-5 and TRBJ2-2, with D possibly matching TRBD1 (5 bases). Per the germline V gene, CDR1 is LGHNT and CDR2 is FRNRAP. Deletions cut 1 base from V and 4 bases from J, with 10 bases between. The CDR3 sequence is 15 residues long. CDR3 sequence (DNA): TGTGCTAGTGGTTTGGACCAGACAGTCACCGGGGAGCTGTTTTTT. This codes for CASGLDQTVTGELFF. Filled out from reference TRBV12-5 and TRBJ2-2, the complete variable domain reads DARVTQTPRHKVTEMGQEVTMRCQPILGHNTVFWYRQTMMQGLELLAYFRNRAPLDDSGMPKDRFSAEMPDATLATLKIQPSEPRDSAVYFCASGLDQTVTGELFFGEGSRLTVL.

V and J are TRBV6-4 and TRBJ1-6; maybe TRBD1 (5 bases). V dropped 2 bases and J dropped 10 bases, with 12 bases sitting between them. CDR1 is MRHNA, CDR2 SNTAGT, per germline. The CDR3 is 14 residues long. CDR3 coding DNA: TGTGCCAGCAGTGACGGGCAGGGAAACTCACCCCTCCACTTT. Its translation is CASSDGQGNSPLHF.

The chain is built from TRBV9 and TRBJ2-7; D possibly corresponds to TRBD1 (5 bases). V was pared by 0 bases and J by 2 bases, with 12 bases between. This CDR3 comprises 15 residues. In germline, CDR1 is SGDLS, CDR2 YYNGEE. CDR3 sequence reads: CASSVAPGNPYEQYF. The DNA of the CDR3 is TGTGCCAGCAGCGTAGCGCCAGGGAACCCCTACGAGCAGTACTTC.

The chain employs TRBV7-9 and TRBJ1-1; D gene uncertain. V lost 8 bases, J lost 4 bases, and 20 bases lay in between. Germline V lookup: CDR1 SEHNR, CDR2 FQNEAQ (reference sequence). The CDR3 has 15 residues. CDR3 coding DNA: TGTGCCAGCTCCCTCACGGGAGGGTCGGGCACTGAAGCTTTCTTT. Its protein is CASSLTGGSGTEAFF.

The rearrangement joins TRBV5-4 to TRBJ2-1; TRBD2 matches at 7 bases. The V segment lost 4 bases and the J segment 6 bases; nucleotides outside the gene matches: 10. CDR3 length equals 15 residues. Germline CDR1 and CDR2: SGHNT and YYREEE (reference sequence). The CDR3 nucleotides are TGTGCCAGCAGCCCCAGCGGGGCGGGGATCAATGAGCAGTTCTTC. It yields the protein CASSPSGAGINEQFF.